The 10 T cell receptor beta chains below come from one sample, sequenced in a study of cytomegalovirus exposure and HLA in healthy donors. 60 Vbeta and 13 Jbeta primers were used in PCR. Method: immunoSEQ multiplex PCR; TCRdb's copy keeps in-frame clones and lacks some. The sample lists 100,000 to 150,000 clones, roughly four fifths occurring once. Sequencing used PBMCs. The source is a man younger than 35 in good health and CMV-seronegative.

The genes are TRBV19 and TRBJ1-1, with 7 bases fitting TRBD1. CDR3 length: 14 residues. Germline-derived CDR1 and CDR2 are LNHDA and SQIVND (reference sequence). J was trimmed by 1 base and V by 8 bases; bases with no gene match: 7. CDR3 nucleotides: TGTGCCAGTCGCTCAGGGGGAAAGAACACTGAAGCTTTCTTT. It codes for CASRSGGKNTEAFF.

The rearrangement joins TRBV14 to TRBJ2-5; possibly TRBD2 for D (6 bases). This CDR3 spans 17 amino acids. V was trimmed by 0 bases and J by 1 base, leaving 15 bases between them. Germline V gene data show CDR1 as SGHDN and CDR2 as FVKESK. The CDR3 coding sequence is TGTGCCAGCAGCCAAGATAACCAGCGGGTACTCCAAGAGACCCAGTACTTC. Translated: CASSQDNQRVLQETQYF. Complete variable domain (other parts from reference TRBV14 and TRBJ2-5): EAGVTQFPSHSVIEKGQTVTLRCDPISGHDNLYWYRRVMGKEIKFLLHFVKESKQDESGMPNNRFLAERTGGTYSTLKVQPAELEDSGVYFCASSQDNQRVLQETQYFGPGTRLLVL.

The CDR3 loop reads CASSAPRANEKLFF. As DNA, the CDR3 is TGTGCCAGCAGCGCCCCCAGGGCTAATGAAAAACTGTTTTTT. The gene calls are TRBV9 and TRBJ1-4; D may be TRBD1 (5 bases). The CDR3 has 14 residues. The V end lost 3 bases, the J end lost 3 bases, and 9 bases lay between the germline ends. Germline values: CDR1 SGDLS, CDR2 YYNGEE.

The gene calls are TRBV5-1 and TRBJ1-3; tentative D call: TRBD1 (5 bases). Germline V gene lookup returns CDR1 SGHRS and CDR2 YFSETQ. V dropped 3 bases and J dropped 0 bases, with 7 bases sitting between them. CDR3 size: 14 residues. The CDR3 DNA reads TGCGCCAGCAGCTGGGGCCCCTCTGGAAACACCATATATTTT. Translating it yields CASSWGPSGNTIYF.

This sequence joins TRBV9 and TRBJ2-3; possibly TRBD2 for D (6 bases). V gave up 0 bases and J gave up 10 bases, with 15 bases separating them. Germline lookup yields CDR1 SGDLS and CDR2 YYNGEE. The CDR3 totals 14 residues. CDR3 bases: TGTGCCAGCAGCGTAGAGGTGCGGGGAAATGCGCAGTATTTT. Translating gives CASSVEVRGNAQYF. Supplemented by reference TRBV9 and TRBJ2-3, the full variable domain reads DSGVTQTPKHLITATGQRVTLRCSPRSGDLSVYWYQQSLDQGLQFLIQYYNGEERAKGNILERFSAQQFPDLHSELNLSSLELGDSALYFCASSVEVRGNAQYFGPGTRLTVL.

V and J are TRBV5-1 and TRBJ2-7; tentative D call: TRBD2 (6 bases). V was clipped by 0 bases and J by 3 bases, with 7 bases between them. The CDR3 extends over 13 amino acids. From germline, CDR1 is SGHRS and CDR2 YFSETQ. The CDR3 reads CASSLGSGYEQYF. CDR3 bases: TGCGCCAGCAGCTTGGGTAGCGGCTACGAGCAGTACTTC.

The J gene is TRBJ2-3, the V gene TRBV7-8, with a weak D call TRBD1 (5 bases). CDR3 length: 15 amino acids. Germline CDR1 SGHVS, CDR2 FQNEAQ. With 0 bases removed from V and 0 bases from J, the gap between germline ends came to 7 bases. The CDR3 sequence is CASSLAKGSTDTQYF. DNA for the CDR3: TGTGCCAGCAGCTTAGCGAAGGGGAGCACAGATACGCAGTATTTT.

J is TRBJ2-3 and V is TRBV9, with a tentative D call TRBD1 (5 bases). This CDR3 has 15 amino acids. Germline V gene data show CDR1 as SGDLS and CDR2 as YYNGEE. The V end lost 1 base, the J end lost 1 base, and 10 bases lay between the germline ends. The CDR3 DNA reads TGTGCCAGCAGCGTACAGGGTTCAGGCACAGATACGCAGTATTTT. As protein: CASSVQGSGTDTQYF.

The CDR3 spells CASSRERGQPQHF. DNA for the CDR3: TGCGCCAGCAGCCGTGAAAGAGGGCAGCCCCAGCATTTT. This chain joins TRBV5-1 and TRBJ1-5; D not resolved. CDR3 length: 13 amino acids. Trimming took off 4 bases at V and 7 bases at J, with 12 bases between the two ends. CDR1 is SGHRS and CDR2 is YFSETQ in the germline V gene.

The rearrangement links TRBV2 to TRBJ1-1; TRBD1 agrees at 7 bases. Per germline, CDR1 SNHLY and CDR2 FYNNEI. Trimming removed 6 bases from V and 1 base from J; junction bases left unmatched: 5. This CDR3 is built from 14 residues. Here the CDR3 DNA reads TGTGCCAGCAGGTGGACAGGAGGGAACACTGAAGCTTTCTTT. Translated: CASRWTGGNTEAFF.